This T cell receptor (beta chain) is drawn from a study of blood T cell repertoires in COVID-19. Study-wide context: Specimens from acute and convalescent COVID-19 originated in the United States, Italy and Spain. T cells, B-cell-depleted T cells, or PBMCs supplied cDNA or gDNA.

Original methodology: Researchers report that nucleated cell counts were estimated from reference gene primer amplification. Generated by immunoSEQ multiplex PCR, the TCRdb table keeps only in-frame clones and is missing some. Clone size and V and J calls were adopted from that table, with D and trimming inferred from the DNA. The sample includes over 150,000 clones, less than 85% of them seen just once. This TCR came from a woman aged 45-59 years with acute or convalescent COVID-19. The sequenced material came from peripheral blood.

The CDR3 DNA reads TGTGCCAGCAGTGGACAGGGAGTGGTCAATCAGCCCCAGCATTTT. Its translation is CASSGQGVVNQPQHF. The chain combines TRBV2 with TRBJ1-5; TRBD1 agrees at 7 bases. The CDR3 totals 15 residues. The J segment lost 3 bases and the V segment lost 4 bases, leaving 6 bases of the junction unmatched. Germline lookup yields CDR1 SNHLY and CDR2 FYNNEI.